Described below is a single T cell receptor beta chain sequence and its context. The sample comes from a study of human T cells and chemical hapten exposure. This CDR3 contains 16 residues. V lost 0 bases, J lost 5 bases, and 7 bases stayed unmatched. Germline V gene lookup returns CDR1 KGHSH and CDR2 LQKENI. TCRdb reprocessed the RACE reads via MiXCR and lists one record per CDR3 protein. The sample includes hundreds of thousands of distinct CDR3 sequences, about 6% of them seen just once. Time point described: patch test 2, 6 weeks after DPC sensitization. Noted treatment: therapeutic diphenylcyclopropenone sensitization with weekly scalp DPC.

The sequence derives from a woman aged 18-29 years with alopecia areata. Some clones in this sample may be carry-over from other donors' samples. The sample in question was whole blood, obtained in connection with sensitization to the hapten diphenylcyclopropenone (DPC). The chain links TRBV18 to TRBJ2-5; 9 bases are shared with TRBD2. CDR3 residues: CASSPPSSGVGETQYF. The CDR3, as DNA: TGTGCCAGCTCACCACCGTCTAGCGGGGTCGGGGAGACCCAGTACTTC.